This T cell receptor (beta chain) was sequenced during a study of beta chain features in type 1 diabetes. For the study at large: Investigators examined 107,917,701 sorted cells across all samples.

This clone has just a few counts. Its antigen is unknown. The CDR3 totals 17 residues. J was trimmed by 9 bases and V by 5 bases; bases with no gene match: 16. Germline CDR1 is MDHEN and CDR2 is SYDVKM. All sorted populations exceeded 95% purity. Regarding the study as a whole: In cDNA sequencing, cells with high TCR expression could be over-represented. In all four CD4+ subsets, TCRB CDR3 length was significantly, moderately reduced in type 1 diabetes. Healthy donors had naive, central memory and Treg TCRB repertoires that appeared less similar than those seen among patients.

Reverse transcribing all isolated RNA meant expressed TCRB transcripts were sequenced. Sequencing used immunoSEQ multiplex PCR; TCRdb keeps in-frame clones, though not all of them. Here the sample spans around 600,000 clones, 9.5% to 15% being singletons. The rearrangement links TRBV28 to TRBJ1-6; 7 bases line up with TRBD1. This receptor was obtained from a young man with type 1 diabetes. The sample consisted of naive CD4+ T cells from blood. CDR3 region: CASSPYLQTGWSSPLHF. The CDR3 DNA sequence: TGTGCCAGCAGTCCCTACCTCCAGACAGGGTGGTCTTCACCCCTCCACTTT.